This T cell receptor beta chain was sequenced during a study of T cell responses to AZD1222 COVID-19 vaccine. This clone showed up just once. Germline V CDR1 and CDR2: SGHAT, FQNNGV. V was clipped by 0 bases and J by 0 bases, with 9 bases between them. The CDR3 sequence is 17 residues long. Assay: immunoSEQ multiplex PCR; the TCRdb copy retains only in-frame clones and omits some. The table records around 130,000 clones, roughly nine tenths of them present only once. The TCR sequence derives from an adult in good health. The source material was peripheral blood, sampled on day 0 of AZD1222 vaccination. The rearrangement joins TRBV11-2 to TRBJ2-6, with D unclear. The CDR3: CASSLDEAASGANVLTF. In DNA form, the CDR3 reads TGTGCCAGCAGCTTAGATGAAGCAGCCTCTGGGGCCAACGTCCTGACTTTC.